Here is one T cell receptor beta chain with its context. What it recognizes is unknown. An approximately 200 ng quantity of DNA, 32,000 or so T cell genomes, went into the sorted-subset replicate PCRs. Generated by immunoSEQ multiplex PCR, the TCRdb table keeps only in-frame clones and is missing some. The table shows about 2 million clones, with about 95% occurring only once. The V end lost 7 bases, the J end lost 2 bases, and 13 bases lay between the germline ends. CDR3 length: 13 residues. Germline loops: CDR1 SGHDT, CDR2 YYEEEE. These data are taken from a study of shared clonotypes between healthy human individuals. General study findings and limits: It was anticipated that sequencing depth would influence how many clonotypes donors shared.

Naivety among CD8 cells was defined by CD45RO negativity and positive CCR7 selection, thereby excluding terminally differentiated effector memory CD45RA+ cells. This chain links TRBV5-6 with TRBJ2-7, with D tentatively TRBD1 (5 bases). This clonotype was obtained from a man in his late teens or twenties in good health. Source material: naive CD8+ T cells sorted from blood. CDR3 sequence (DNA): TGTGCCAGCGCAAAGACAGAGCCCTACGAGCAGTACTTC. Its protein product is CASAKTEPYEQYF.